This TCR beta chain was sequenced for a study of Ad26.COV2.S vaccination and SARS-CoV-2 variants. Study-level background: Donor was assigned to the Ad26.COV2.S arm of trial COV1001. Participants got Ad26.COV2.S intramuscularly, once or twice 56 days apart.

Treatment described: about 20 received Ad26.COV2.S at low or high dose, single or two shots; 5 received placebo; per-sample allocation not given. Sampling happened 63 days after the first vaccine or placebo injection. Expression of Wuhan-strain SARS-CoV-2 spike came from the Ad26 vector that formed the vaccine. Some clones are missing from TCRdb's copy, which holds only in-frame ones; the method was immunoSEQ multiplex PCR. This table has approximately 300,000 clones, around four fifths appearing once. The CDR3 runs 17 residues. Per germline, CDR1 SNHLY and CDR2 FYNNEI. V was clipped by 7 bases and J by 6 bases; unmatched bases: 12. General study results and limits: There was reportedly substantial breadth in spike-specific CD8+ and CD4+ T cell responses after vaccination.

In regard to this clone: No antigen is known for it.

The V and J genes are TRBV2 and TRBJ1-4, with 12 positions matching TRBD1. The source is a person aged 18 to 59 who received the Ad26.COV2.S COVID-19 vaccine or a placebo. Sequencing used peripheral blood, obtained in a trial of Ad26.COV2.S vaccine versus placebo. This CDR3 is CASILTGTGGADEKLFF. CDR3 sequence (DNA): TGTGCCAGCATCCTAACCGGGACAGGGGGCGCCGATGAAAAACTGTTTTTT. Based on the CDR3 plus reference TRBV2 and TRBJ1-4, the full variable domain is EPEVTQTPSHQVTQMGQEVILRCVPISNHLYFYWYRQILGQKVEFLVSFYNNEISEKSEIFDDQFSVERPDGSNFTLKIRSTKLEDSAMYFCASILTGTGGADEKLFFGSGTQLSVL.